This entry lists 7 T cell receptor beta chains sequenced from one sample in a study of blood T cell repertoires in COVID-19. Some clones are missing from TCRdb's copy, which holds only in-frame ones; the method was immunoSEQ multiplex PCR. The sample contains more than 95,000 clones, roughly four fifths of which appear only once. The sample comprised peripheral blood. All receptors derive from a woman aged 70-85 years with acute or convalescent COVID-19.

The chain links TRBV5-4 to TRBJ2-7; 10 positions match TRBD1. V was pared by 4 bases and J by 3 bases, with 4 bases of the junction left unmatched. This CDR3 spans 14 amino acids. CDR1 is SGHNT, CDR2 YYREEE, per germline (reference sequence). The CDR3 is CASSPGQGFYEQYF. The CDR3 DNA sequence: TGTGCCAGCAGCCCGGGACAGGGGTTCTACGAGCAGTACTTC.

The V and J genes are TRBV10-3 and TRBJ2-3, with D tentatively TRBD2 (6 bases). V lost 9 bases and J 2 bases, leaving 15 bases between the germline ends. The germline gives CDR1 ENHRY, CDR2 SYGVKD. The CDR3 sequence is 14 residues long. The CDR3 here is CAMGPGESTDTQYF. The CDR3 region has the DNA TGTGCCATGGGCCCGGGGGAGTCCACAGATACGCAGTATTTT.

The rearrangement joins TRBV6-5 to TRBJ2-5; no clear D. The CDR3 loop spans 14 amino acids. V was clipped by 4 bases and J by 2 bases, with 11 bases between them. Germline CDR1 is MNHEY and CDR2 is SVGAGI. The CDR3 region has the DNA TGTGCCAGCAGTTCAGACACCTTACAAGAGACCCAGTACTTC. This sequence encodes CASSSDTLQETQYF.

V gene TRBV27 combines with J gene TRBJ2-1, with 10 nucleotides matching TRBD2. CDR1 MNHEY and CDR2 SMNVEV come from the germline V gene (reference sequence). V trimming: 10 bases; J trimming: 6 bases; junction bases outside the gene matches: 6. The CDR3 contains 13 residues. The CDR3 sequence: CAISAGGGNEQFF. The DNA of the CDR3 is TGTGCCATCTCAGCGGGAGGGGGCAATGAGCAGTTCTTC.

This chain connects TRBV29-1 to TRBJ2-3, with D possibly being TRBD2 (7 bases). The CDR3 is 13 amino acids. The V gene lost 7 bases and the J gene lost 4 bases, with 15 bases spanning the gap. Germline V gene data show CDR1 as SQVTM and CDR2 as ANQGSEA. The CDR3 spells CSALTGGPDTQYF. DNA of the CDR3: TGCAGCGCCCTAACGGGGGGCCCAGATACGCAGTATTTT.

The chain has TRBV4-3 and TRBJ2-5; 12 positions match TRBD1. Trimming removed 4 bases from V and 5 bases from J; junction bases left unmatched: 8. Germline lookup yields CDR1 LGHNA and CDR2 YSLEER. This CDR3 region has 16 residues. CDR3 nucleotides: TGCGCCAGCAGCCGAGGGACAGGGGGCGCGGTGGAGACCCAGTACTTC. It encodes CASSRGTGGAVETQYF.

This sequence joins TRBV5-5 and TRBJ2-7; 7 nucleotides match TRBD1. The CDR3 is 15 amino acids. V was clipped by 4 bases and J by 6 bases; unmatched bases: 13. CDR1 and CDR2 (germline): SGHKS, YYEKEE (reference sequence). The CDR3 is CASSVGLTGAGEQYF. The CDR3 bases are TGTGCCAGCAGCGTAGGCTTAACAGGGGCCGGCGAGCAGTACTTC.